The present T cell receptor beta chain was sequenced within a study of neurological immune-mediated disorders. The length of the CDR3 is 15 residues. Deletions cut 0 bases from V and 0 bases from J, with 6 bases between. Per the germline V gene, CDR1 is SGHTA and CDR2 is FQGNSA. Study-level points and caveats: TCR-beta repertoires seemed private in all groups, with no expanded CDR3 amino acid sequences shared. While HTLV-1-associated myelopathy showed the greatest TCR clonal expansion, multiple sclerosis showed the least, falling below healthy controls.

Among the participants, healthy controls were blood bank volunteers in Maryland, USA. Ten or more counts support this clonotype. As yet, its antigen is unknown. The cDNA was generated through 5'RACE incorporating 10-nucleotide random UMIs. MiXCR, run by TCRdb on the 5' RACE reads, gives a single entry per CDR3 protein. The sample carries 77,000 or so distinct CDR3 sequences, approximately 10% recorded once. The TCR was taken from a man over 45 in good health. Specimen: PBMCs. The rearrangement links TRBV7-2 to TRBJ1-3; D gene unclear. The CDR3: CASSLAVLSGNTIYF. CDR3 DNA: TGTGCCAGCAGCTTAGCAGTGCTCTCTGGAAACACCATATATTTT.